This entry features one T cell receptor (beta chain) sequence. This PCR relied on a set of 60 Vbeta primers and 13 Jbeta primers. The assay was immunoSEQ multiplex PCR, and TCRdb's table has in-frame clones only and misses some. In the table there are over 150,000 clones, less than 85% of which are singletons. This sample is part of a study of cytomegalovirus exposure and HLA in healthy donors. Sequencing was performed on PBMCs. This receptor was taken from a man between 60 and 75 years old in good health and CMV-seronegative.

DNA for the CDR3: TGTGCCAGCTCATCTCTAGCGGGCGGGAACAATGAGCAGTTCTTC. Translation gives CASSSLAGGNNEQFF. V and J are TRBV18 and TRBJ2-1, with 8 positions matching TRBD2. This CDR3 region has 15 residues. Germline V gene data show CDR1 as KGHSH and CDR2 as LQKENI. V lost 5 bases, J lost 5 bases, and 8 bases stayed unmatched.